The clone carrying this TCR beta chain was counted ten times or more. Time point of the sample: after trial treatment. Treatment: LDRT plus nivolumab, ipilimumab, low-dose cyclophosphamide and aspirin (RACIN trial). These data come from a study of low-dose radiotherapy and immunotherapy resistance in tumors. In germline, CDR1 is DFQATT, CDR2 SNEGSKA (reference sequence). The CDR3 extends over 13 amino acids. V was pared by 6 bases and J by 2 bases, with 14 bases between. cDNA synthesis used a TRAV/TRBV-specific primer set for both chains. The TCRs were subjected to amplification over roughly 18 PCR cycles employing a constant-region primer in conjunction with a V-primer adapter. Using its own MiXCR run on the reads, TCRdb lists one record per CDR3 protein. The table has 75,000 to 95,000 distinct CDR3 sequences, around a fifth seen once; the top ten hold more than 10%.

This chain uses TRBV20-1 with TRBJ2-7; a weak D match, TRBD1 (7 bases). The specimen comprised PBMCs, sampled after low-dose radiotherapy plus immunotherapy. This clonotype was obtained from a female donor with ovarian cancer. Here the CDR3 DNA reads TGCAGTGCATGGACAGGAGGGCCCTACGAGCAGTACTTC. Amino acids: CSAWTGGPYEQYF.